Listed here are 10 T cell receptor beta chains from one sample, sequenced in a study of neurological immune-mediated disorders. TCRdb processed the 5' RACE reads anew with MiXCR; each CDR3 protein has one entry. The table shows about 59,000 distinct CDR3 sequences, with about 12% occurring only once. Sequenced sample: PBMCs. These receptor sequences come from a woman aged 55-70 years with HTLV-1-associated myelopathy (HAM/TSP).

This clonotype was recorded at least ten times. The rearrangement uses TRBV7-9 and TRBJ2-5, with TRBD2 matching 9 bases. The V and J ends lost 5 bases and 1 base, in that order; junction bases with no gene match: 8. The CDR3 has 16 amino acids. CDR1 and CDR2 from the germline V gene are SEHNR and FQNEAQ (reference sequence). CDR3 nucleotides: TGTGCCAGCAGCCCAAACCTAGCGGGGCGCCAAGAGACCCAGTACTTC. This sequence encodes CASSPNLAGRQETQYF.

Only one count was recorded for this clonotype. A clone one base away is much larger, so this may be a read error. This chain links TRBV6-5 with TRBJ1-1, with 7 nucleotides matching TRBD1. V dropped 4 bases and J dropped 5; count of bases not matched to a gene: 10. The germline V gene has CDR1 MNHEY and CDR2 SVGAGI. The CDR3 totals 15 residues. The CDR3 DNA reads as TGTGCCAGCAGTTTCGGACAGGAGGGGATTACTGAAGCTTTCTTT. Translating gives CASSFGQEGITEAFF.

This clonotype was recorded at least ten times. V usage is TRBV6-1 and J usage is TRBJ1-5, with 10 bases lining up with TRBD1. The ends lost 6 bases at V and 2 bases at J; junction bases unmatched: 4. CDR1 is MNHNS, CDR2 SASEGT, per germline. This CDR3 has 15 amino acids. The CDR3 sequence: CASSEDRGGNQPQHF. CDR3 DNA sequence: TGTGCCAGCAGCGAGGACAGGGGGGGCAATCAGCCCCAGCATTTT.

In its sample, this clonotype was seen many times. The chain uses TRBV20-1 and TRBJ2-3; 9 bases are shared with TRBD2. Germline CDR1 DFQATT, CDR2 SNEGSKA (reference sequence). V dropped 6 bases and J dropped 5; count of bases not matched to a gene: 18. CDR3 size: 17 residues. For the CDR3, the DNA is TGCAGTGCCCAAAGGGGCCTACTAGCGGGTGTCGGAGATACGCAGTATTTT. Its protein is CSAQRGLLAGVGDTQYF.

This clonotype was seen at least ten times. The chain recombines TRBV3-1 with TRBJ2-1; tentative D call: TRBD2 (6 bases). V shed 4 bases and J shed 6 bases, with 16 bases lying between them. The CDR3 extends over 15 amino acids. Germline CDR1 is LGHDT and CDR2 is YNNKEL (reference sequence). CDR3 protein: CASSPRRERANEQFF. The CDR3 nucleotides are TGTGCCAGCAGCCCCAGGCGCGAGCGGGCCAATGAGCAGTTCTTC.

This clonotype was seen ten or more times. This rearrangement joins TRBV10-3 to TRBJ2-7, with 10 bases lining up with TRBD2. This CDR3 is built from 14 residues. Trimming cost V 7 bases and J 2 bases; bases outside gene matches: 5. CDR1 ENHRY and CDR2 SYGVKD come from the germline V gene. The CDR3 spells CAITGTSDAYEQYF. The CDR3 region has the DNA TGTGCCATCACTGGGACTAGCGATGCCTACGAGCAGTACTTC.

This clonotype was seen at least ten times. J is TRBJ1-1 and V is TRBV12-3 or TRBV12-4; 7 positions match TRBD1. The V and J ends lost 6 bases and 5 bases, in that order; junction bases with no gene match: 9. This CDR3 spans 14 amino acids. The CDR3 DNA is TGTGCCAGCAGCCCAGGGGGAGGGGGAACTGAAGCTTTCTTT. Translation: CASSPGGGGTEAFF.

There are many counts of this clonotype. The rearrangement uses TRBV20-1 and TRBJ1-2; D perhaps matches TRBD1 (5 bases). Germline V gene lookup returns CDR1 DFQATT and CDR2 SNEGSKA (reference sequence). The CDR3 is 11 amino acids. V lost 4 bases and J 3 bases, leaving 6 bases between the germline ends. The CDR3 protein is CSATGDYGYTF. CDR3 sequence (DNA): TGCAGTGCTACGGGGGACTATGGCTACACCTTC.

Points on this clonotype: This may stem from a read error, because a much larger clone lies one nucleotide away. The chain carries TRBV12-3 or TRBV12-4 and TRBJ1-5; D is ambiguous. This CDR3 is 13 amino acids long. The CDR3 DNA reads as TGTGCCAGCAGTTTAGAGGGAAATCAGCCCCAGAATTTT. The encoded protein is CASSLEGNQPQNF.

This clonotype came up many times. The rearrangement uses TRBV12-3 or TRBV12-4 and TRBJ1-3; D unclear. V was shortened by 3 bases and J by 0 bases, with 6 bases between the two germline ends. The CDR3 length is 14 residues. CDR3 nucleotides: TGTGCCAGCAGTTTGACTCCCTCTGGAAACACCATATATTTT. It codes for CASSLTPSGNTIYF.